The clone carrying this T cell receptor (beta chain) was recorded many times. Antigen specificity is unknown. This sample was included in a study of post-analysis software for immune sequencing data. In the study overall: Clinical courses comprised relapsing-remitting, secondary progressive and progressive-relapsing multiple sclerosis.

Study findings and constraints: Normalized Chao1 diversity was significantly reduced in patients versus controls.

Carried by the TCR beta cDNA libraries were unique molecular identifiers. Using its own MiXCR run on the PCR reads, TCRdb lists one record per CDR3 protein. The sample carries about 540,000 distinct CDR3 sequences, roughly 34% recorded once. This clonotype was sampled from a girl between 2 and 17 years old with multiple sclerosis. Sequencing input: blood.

The CDR3 protein is CASSTGGETQYF. CDR3 in DNA: TGTGCCAGCAGCACCGGTGGAGAGACCCAGTACTTC. The rearrangement uses TRBV12-3 or TRBV12-4 and TRBJ2-5; D ambiguous. Trimming took off 6 bases at V and 4 bases at J, with 9 bases between the two ends. The CDR3 is made up of 12 amino acids.